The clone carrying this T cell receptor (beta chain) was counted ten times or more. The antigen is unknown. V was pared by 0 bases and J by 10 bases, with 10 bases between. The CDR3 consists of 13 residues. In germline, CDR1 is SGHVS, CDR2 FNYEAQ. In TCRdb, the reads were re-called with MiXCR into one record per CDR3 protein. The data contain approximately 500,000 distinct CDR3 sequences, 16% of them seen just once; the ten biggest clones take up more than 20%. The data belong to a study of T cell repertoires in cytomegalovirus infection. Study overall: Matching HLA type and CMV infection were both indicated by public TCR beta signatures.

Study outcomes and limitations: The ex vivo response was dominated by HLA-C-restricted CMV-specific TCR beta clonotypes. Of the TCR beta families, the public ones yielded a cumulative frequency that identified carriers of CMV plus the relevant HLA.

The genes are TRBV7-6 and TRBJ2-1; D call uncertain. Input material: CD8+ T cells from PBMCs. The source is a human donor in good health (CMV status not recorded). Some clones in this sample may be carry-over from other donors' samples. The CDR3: CASSLAKGTEQFF. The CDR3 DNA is TGTGCCAGCAGCTTAGCGAAAGGAACCGAGCAGTTCTTC.